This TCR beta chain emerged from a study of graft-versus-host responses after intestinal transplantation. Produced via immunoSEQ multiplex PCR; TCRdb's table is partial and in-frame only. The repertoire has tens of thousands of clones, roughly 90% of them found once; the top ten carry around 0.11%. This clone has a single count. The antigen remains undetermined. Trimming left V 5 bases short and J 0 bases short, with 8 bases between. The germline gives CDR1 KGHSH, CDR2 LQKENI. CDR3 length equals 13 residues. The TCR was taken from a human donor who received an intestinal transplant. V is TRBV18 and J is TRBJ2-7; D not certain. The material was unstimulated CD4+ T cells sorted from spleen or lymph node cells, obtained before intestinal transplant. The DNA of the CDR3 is TGTGCCAGCTCAATCGACACCTCCTACGAGCAGTACTTC. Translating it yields CASSIDTSYEQYF.